This T cell receptor (beta chain) was observed in a study of T cells expressing NK-cell markers. Study at large: There were seven HCMV-seropositive donors and one seronegative donor among the eight sequenced.

TCRdb reworked the 5' RACE reads into one entry per CDR3 protein, no DNA. The sample's table shows fewer than 400,000 distinct CDR3 sequences. This CDR3 region has 14 residues. Germline values: CDR1 SGHNT, CDR2 YENEEA. This receptor was taken from a woman between 45 and 65 years old in good health. The chain couples TRBV11-3 to TRBJ2-1; TCRdb outputs TRBD2, but without DNA this stays unchecked. Sample: blood T cells: a sorted CD56 or NKG2C T cell subset, CD4+ or CD8+ T cells, or bulk PBMC T cells (not recorded which). CDR3 region: CASSLGGGRNEQFF.